This entry lists 31 T cell receptor beta chains sequenced from one sample in a study of OX40 agonist ivuxolimab in advanced cancers. TCRdb's copy holds only in-frame clones and misses some; the assay was immunoSEQ multiplex PCR. This table has tens of thousands of clones, about 80% appearing once. The sample consisted of CD4+ or CD8+ T cells sorted from blood, taken in a trial of the OX40 agonist ivuxolimab. The receptors shown here come from an adult with an advanced solid tumor such as melanoma, head and neck, liver or kidney cancer.

V usage is TRBV5-4 and J usage is TRBJ1-4; D is perhaps TRBD1 (6 bases). Per germline, CDR1 SGHNT and CDR2 YYREEE (reference sequence). Trimming left V 1 base short and J 0 bases short, with 13 bases between. The CDR3 length is 17 residues. The CDR3 region has the DNA TGTGCCAGCAGCTTGAAACAGGGTGGTGCAACTAATGAAAAACTGTTTTTT. Translating it yields CASSLKQGGATNEKLFF.

This chain links TRBV9 with TRBJ2-1; 7 bases map to TRBD2. CDR3 size: 15 residues. Per germline, CDR1 SGDLS and CDR2 YYNGEE. The J segment lost 4 bases and the V segment lost 3 bases, leaving 7 bases of the junction unmatched. The CDR3 sequence is CASSGREEVYNEQFF. The CDR3 DNA sequence: TGTGCCAGCAGCGGACGGGAGGAGGTGTACAATGAGCAGTTCTTC.

The gene calls are TRBV6-5 and TRBJ1-5, with 9 nucleotides matching TRBD1. V shed 6 bases and J 8 bases; nucleotides not matched to a gene: 11. There are 15 residues in the CDR3. CDR1 and CDR2 from the germline V gene are MNHEY and SVGAGI. CDR3 sequence reads: CASRSDGQGREPQHF. Here the CDR3 DNA reads TGTGCCAGCAGATCTGACGGACAGGGGCGGGAGCCCCAGCATTTT.

In this sample, this clone turned up a few times. The V call is TRBV2, the J call TRBJ1-2; D call uncertain. Germline V gene lookup returns CDR1 SNHLY and CDR2 FYNNEI. V lost 3 bases to trimming and J lost 4 bases, with 3 bases between them. The CDR3 loop spans 11 amino acids. CDR3 nucleotide sequence: TGTGCCAGCAGTGACCCCTATGGCTACACCTTC. Translation: CASSDPYGYTF.

The chain is built from TRBV29-1 and TRBJ1-3, with TRBD1 as a possible D gene (5 bases). Germline V gives CDR1 SQVTM, CDR2 ANQGSEA. This CDR3 contains 14 residues. V was trimmed by 5 bases and J by 4 bases, leaving 15 bases between them. The CDR3, as DNA: TGCAGCGTTCGTAGGGGCTCGGAAGGAAACACCATATATTTT. It translates to CSVRRGSEGNTIYF.

Here the CDR3 DNA reads TGTGCCAGCAGGGGGAGCGGGGAGCTGTTTTTT. This translates into CASRGSGELFF. The chain has TRBV6-5 and TRBJ2-2, with D possibly TRBD2 on 5 matching bases. V lost 6 bases and J lost 7, with 6 bases in between. The CDR3 sequence is 11 residues long. The germline V gene has CDR1 MNHEY and CDR2 SVGAGI.

The chain is built from TRBV28 and TRBJ1-5, with 9 bases that match TRBD1. The CDR3 runs 16 residues. Germline V lookup: CDR1 MDHEN, CDR2 SYDVKM. V shed 3 bases, J shed 3 bases, and the junction held 6 bases outside the gene matches. In nucleotides, the CDR3 is TGTGCCAGCAGTTTCCCACAGGGGGCTGCCAATCAGCCCCAGCATTTT. Protein: CASSFPQGAANQPQHF.

CDR3 residues: CASRIRVNSGNTIYF. The CDR3 bases are TGTGCCAGCAGAATTAGGGTTAACTCTGGAAACACCATATATTTT. V is TRBV6-5 and J is TRBJ1-3; D unresolved. Trimming shortened V by 6 bases and J by 0 bases, and 12 bases separated the two germline ends. The V gene's germline CDR1 is MNHEY and CDR2 SVGAGI. The CDR3 spans 15 residues.

The chain carries TRBV7-2 and TRBJ2-7, with D perhaps given as TRBD1 or TRBD2 (7 bases each). V lost 3 bases, J lost 1 base, and 19 bases lay in between. The CDR3 is 17 residues long. From germline, CDR1 is SGHTA and CDR2 FQGNSA. The chain's CDR3 is CASSFEGGTATSYEQYF. DNA for the CDR3: TGTGCCAGCAGCTTTGAGGGAGGGACAGCTACATCCTACGAGCAGTACTTC. Drawing the rest from reference TRBV7-2 and TRBJ2-7, the complete variable domain is GAGVSQSPSNKVTEKGKDVELRCDPISGHTALYWYRQSLGQGLEFLIYFQGNSAPDKSGLPSDRFSAERTGGSVSTLTIQRTQQEDSAVYLCASSFEGGTATSYEQYFGPGTRLTVT.

The rearrangement joins TRBV7-9 to TRBJ1-1; 7 bases line up with TRBD1. CDR1 is SEHNR, CDR2 FQNEAQ, per germline (reference sequence). Trimming removed 4 bases from V and 7 bases from J; junction bases left unmatched: 3. This CDR3 comprises 12 residues. The CDR3, as DNA: TGTGCCAGCAGCTCCTCAGGGGGTGAAGCTTTCTTT. Translation gives CASSSSGGEAFF.

This chain joins TRBV29-1 and TRBJ2-2; perhaps TRBD2 as D (5 bases). The CDR3 runs to 14 residues. The V gene's germline CDR1 is SQVTM and CDR2 ANQGSEA. The V end was cut by 7 bases, the J end by 4 bases, with 16 bases between. CDR3 region: CSAGRVAGTGELFF. Written as DNA, the CDR3 is TGCAGCGCTGGTAGGGTGGCGGGCACCGGGGAGCTGTTTTTT.

The rearrangement links TRBV9 to TRBJ2-3, with 8 bases fitting TRBD2. CDR1 is SGDLS and CDR2 is YYNGEE in the germline V gene. Trimming at V came to 6 bases and at J to 0 bases, leaving 6 bases not matched to a gene. CDR3 length equals 15 residues. The CDR3 spells CASTRGGTSTDTQYF. The CDR3 bases are TGTGCCAGCACCCGGGGGGGCACCAGCACAGATACGCAGTATTTT.

The J gene is TRBJ2-1, the V gene TRBV27, with a tentative D call TRBD2 (7 bases). The germline CDR1 and CDR2 sequences are MNHEY and SMNVEV (reference sequence). V lost 2 bases and J 4 bases, leaving 12 bases between the germline ends. This CDR3 is 15 amino acids long. The CDR3 DNA is TGTGCCAGCAGTTTAAGGGGGGGTGGGTACAATGAGCAGTTCTTC. Its translation is CASSLRGGGYNEQFF.

This chain connects TRBV5-4 to TRBJ1-2, with a possible D match to TRBD1 (5 bases). V was pared by 1 base and J by 4 bases, with 11 bases between. The CDR3 runs 14 residues. Germline CDR1 reads SGHNT; CDR2 reads YYREEE (reference sequence). CDR3 protein: CASSLLGRTYGYTF. In DNA form, the CDR3 reads TGTGCCAGCAGCTTGCTGGGACGGACCTATGGCTACACCTTC.

This clone was detected a few times. This rearrangement joins TRBV10-3 to TRBJ2-5; D perhaps matches TRBD1 (6 bases). There are 16 residues in the CDR3. V gave up 0 bases and J gave up 4 bases, with 15 bases separating them. Looked up from germline, CDR1 is ENHRY and CDR2 is SYGVKD. CDR3 in DNA: TGTGCCATCAGTGAGTCGAACAGGGTAGCTAGAGAGACCCAGTACTTC. Translating gives CAISESNRVARETQYF.

The chain has TRBV6-1 and TRBJ1-5; perhaps TRBD1 as D (5 bases). Germline lookup yields CDR1 MNHNS and CDR2 SASEGT. The CDR3 spans 15 residues. Trimming left V 2 bases short and J 4 bases short, with 12 bases between. The CDR3 region has the DNA TGTGCCAGCAGTGAACGGTCAGGGCTGAATCAGCCCCAGCATTTT. Protein: CASSERSGLNQPQHF.

This clone appeared a few times. This chain joins TRBV19 and TRBJ1-2; TRBD1 matches at 7 bases. The J segment lost 5 bases and the V segment lost 5 bases, leaving 8 bases of the junction unmatched. Germline V gene data show CDR1 as LNHDA and CDR2 as SQIVND (reference sequence). The CDR3 covers 14 residues. The CDR3 DNA reads as TGTGCCAGTAGTCCCGACGGGACAGCTTATGGCTACACCTTC. This gives the protein CASSPDGTAYGYTF.

The chain employs TRBV19 and TRBJ1-4; no definite D call. The germline V and J ends were trimmed by 2 bases and 5 bases, with 18 bases remaining between them. From germline, CDR1 is LNHDA and CDR2 SQIVND (reference sequence). The CDR3 consists of 17 residues. The CDR3 nucleotides are TGTGCCAGTAGTATACCCCCGCCTATGGCAGCGAATGAAAAACTGTTTTTT. Translated: CASSIPPPMAANEKLFF.

The chain joins TRBV11-2 to TRBJ2-7; D is possibly TRBD1 (6 bases). V shed 5 bases and J shed 0 bases, with 11 bases lying between them. Germline CDR1 is SGHAT and CDR2 is FQNNGV. This CDR3 has 14 residues. CDR3 DNA: TGTGCCAGCAGCCCCTACAGGGCCTCCTACGAGCAGTACTTC. It yields the protein CASSPYRASYEQYF.

The chain employs TRBV11-2 and TRBJ1-1; D is unresolved. V lost 4 bases, J lost 4 bases, and 13 bases lay in between. CDR3 length: 14 residues. In germline, CDR1 is SGHAT, CDR2 FQNNGV. The CDR3 DNA follows: TGTGCCAGCAGCTCCGCGACATGGGGCACTGAAGCTTTCTTT. Translating gives CASSSATWGTEAFF.

This clone was observed a single time. The same CDR3 is also encoded by other DNA sequences in this sample. J is TRBJ2-1 and V is TRBV5-4, with no clear D. Germline V gene data show CDR1 as SGHNT and CDR2 as YYREEE (reference sequence). V lost 1 base and J 0 bases, leaving 11 bases between the germline ends. The CDR3 consists of 16 residues. The DNA of the CDR3 is TGTGCCAGCAGCTTGTCCAGGTCTAGCTCCTACAATGAGCAGTTCTTC. Translating gives CASSLSRSSSYNEQFF.

CDR3 in amino acids: CASSPNTGGSYEQYF. The CDR3 nucleotides read TGTGCCAGCAGCCCCAATACAGGGGGTTCCTACGAGCAGTACTTC. The chain couples TRBV11-1 to TRBJ2-7, with 8 bases that match TRBD1. J lost 1 base, V lost 5 bases, and 7 bases had no gene match. Per germline, CDR1 SGHAT and CDR2 FQDESV (reference sequence). The CDR3 is made up of 15 amino acids.

CDR3: CASSLEAGMNTEAFF. The CDR3 DNA reads TGTGCCAGCAGCTTAGAGGCAGGGATGAACACTGAAGCTTTCTTT. The chain joins TRBV11-2 to TRBJ1-1; D possibly corresponds to TRBD1 (5 bases). The CDR3 has 15 residues. CDR1 is SGHAT, CDR2 FQNNGV, per germline. V was shortened by 0 bases and J by 0 bases, with 8 bases between the two germline ends.

This sequence joins TRBV10-3 and TRBJ1-2, with 8 bases that match TRBD1. V trimming: 4 bases; J trimming: 0 bases; junction bases outside the gene matches: 7. The germline V gene has CDR1 ENHRY and CDR2 SYGVKD. This CDR3 region has 16 residues. DNA of the CDR3: TGTGCCATCAGTGTCGACAACAGGGGGGCTAACTATGGCTACACCTTC. It encodes CAISVDNRGANYGYTF.

The chain couples TRBV11-3 to TRBJ2-7; 7 nucleotides line up with TRBD1. CDR1 is SGHNT and CDR2 is YENEEA in the germline V gene. This CDR3 is 16 amino acids long. J gave up 0 bases and V 3 bases, and 8 bases lay outside the gene matches. CDR3 nucleotides: TGTGCCAGCAGCTTCTACAGGGGCCCACGCTCCTACGAGCAGTACTTC. It is translated as CASSFYRGPRSYEQYF.

The J gene is TRBJ1-1, the V gene TRBV11-2; D not certain. The CDR3 length is 15 residues. CDR1 and CDR2 from the germline V gene are SGHAT and FQNNGV. V shed 4 bases and J shed 6 bases, with 18 bases lying between them. CDR3 residues: CASSSYSGGGAEAFF. DNA for the CDR3: TGTGCCAGCAGCTCTTACTCGGGTGGCGGGGCTGAAGCTTTCTTT.

The chain uses TRBV6-5 and TRBJ2-7; 7 bases match TRBD2. CDR3 length: 15 amino acids. Germline V gives CDR1 MNHEY, CDR2 SVGAGI. Trimming cost V 6 bases and J 0 bases; bases outside gene matches: 8. The CDR3 region has the DNA TGTGCCAGCAGGGAGAGCGGGACCTCCTCCTACGAGCAGTACTTC. Residues: CASRESGTSSYEQYF.

This clone has only one observation. The chain uses TRBV5-1 and TRBJ1-2, with a possible D match to TRBD1 (5 bases). This CDR3 has 18 amino acids. Trimming pared 0 bases from V and 1 base from J, leaving 19 bases between. Germline CDR1 is SGHRS and CDR2 is YFSETQ. CDR3 protein: CASSLAPRGQGDNYGYTF. CDR3 DNA: TGCGCCAGCAGCTTGGCCCCAAGAGGCCAGGGAGATAACTATGGCTACACCTTC.

The chain recombines TRBV7-3 with TRBJ1-1; a possible D gene is TRBD1 (5 bases). The CDR3 loop spans 14 amino acids. Trimming pared 4 bases from V and 4 bases from J, leaving 13 bases between. Germline CDR1 SGHTA, CDR2 FQGTGA. The CDR3 loop is CASSSSGFRTEAFF. The CDR3 DNA is TGTGCCAGCAGCTCTTCAGGGTTTCGCACTGAAGCTTTCTTT.

This clone was detected only a few times. The J gene is TRBJ1-1, the V gene TRBV11-2; no clear D. This CDR3 is built from 14 residues. Trimming took 0 bases from V and 6 from J, leaving 11 bases between them. Germline values: CDR1 SGHAT, CDR2 FQNNGV. In nucleotides, the CDR3 is TGTGCCAGCAGCTTAGATCCGGGCGGTTCTGAAGCTTTCTTT. This gives the protein CASSLDPGGSEAFF.

The chain employs TRBV19 and TRBJ2-7; 9 bases align to TRBD1. Trimming removed 7 bases from V and 5 bases from J; junction bases left unmatched: 9. The CDR3 spans 14 residues. The germline V gene has CDR1 LNHDA and CDR2 SQIVND (reference sequence). Here the CDR3 reads CASTADRGGDEQYF. CDR3 DNA sequence: TGTGCCAGTACCGCCGACAGGGGGGGCGACGAGCAGTACTTC.